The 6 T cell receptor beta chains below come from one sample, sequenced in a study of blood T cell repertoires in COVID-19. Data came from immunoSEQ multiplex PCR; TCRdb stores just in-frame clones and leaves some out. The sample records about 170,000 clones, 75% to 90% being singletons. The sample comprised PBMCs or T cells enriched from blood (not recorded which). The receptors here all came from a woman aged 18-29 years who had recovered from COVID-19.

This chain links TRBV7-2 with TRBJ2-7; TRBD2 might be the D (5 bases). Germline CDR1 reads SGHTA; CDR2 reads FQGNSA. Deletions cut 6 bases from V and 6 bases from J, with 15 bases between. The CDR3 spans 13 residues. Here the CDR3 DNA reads TGTGCCAGCAGGCCCCCCACTGCGGGCGAGCAGTACTTC. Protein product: CASRPPTAGEQYF.

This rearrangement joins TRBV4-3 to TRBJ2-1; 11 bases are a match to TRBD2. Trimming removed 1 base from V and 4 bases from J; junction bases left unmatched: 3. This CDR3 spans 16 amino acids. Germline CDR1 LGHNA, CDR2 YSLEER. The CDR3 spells CASSQAGTSGYNEQFF. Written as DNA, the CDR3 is TGCGCCAGCAGCCAAGCCGGGACTAGCGGTTACAATGAGCAGTTCTTC.

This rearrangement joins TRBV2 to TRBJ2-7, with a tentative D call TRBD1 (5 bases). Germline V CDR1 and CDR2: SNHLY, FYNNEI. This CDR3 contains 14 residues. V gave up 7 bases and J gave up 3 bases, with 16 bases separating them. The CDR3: CASKRLGAGYEQYF. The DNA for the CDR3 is TGTGCCAGCAAGAGGTTAGGGGCCGGCTACGAGCAGTACTTC.

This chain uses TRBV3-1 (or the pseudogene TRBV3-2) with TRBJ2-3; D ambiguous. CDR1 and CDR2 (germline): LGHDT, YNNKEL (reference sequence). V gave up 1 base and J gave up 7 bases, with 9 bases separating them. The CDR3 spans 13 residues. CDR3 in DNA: TGTGCCAGCAGCCAAGCCATAGAAAATACGCAGTATTTT. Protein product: CASSQAIENTQYF.

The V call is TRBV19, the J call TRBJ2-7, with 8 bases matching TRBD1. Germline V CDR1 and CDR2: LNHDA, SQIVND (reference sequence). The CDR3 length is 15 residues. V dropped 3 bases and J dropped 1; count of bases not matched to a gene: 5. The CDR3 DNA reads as TGTGCCAGTAGTATCGCCAGGGGGCTTTCCTACGAGCAGTACTTC. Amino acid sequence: CASSIARGLSYEQYF.

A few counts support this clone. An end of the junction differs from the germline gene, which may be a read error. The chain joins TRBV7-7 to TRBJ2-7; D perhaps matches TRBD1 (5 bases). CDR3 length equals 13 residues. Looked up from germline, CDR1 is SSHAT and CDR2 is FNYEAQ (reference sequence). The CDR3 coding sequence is TGTGCTAGCAGCTTATATCAGGGCTACGAGCAGTACTTC. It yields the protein CASSLYQGYEQYF.